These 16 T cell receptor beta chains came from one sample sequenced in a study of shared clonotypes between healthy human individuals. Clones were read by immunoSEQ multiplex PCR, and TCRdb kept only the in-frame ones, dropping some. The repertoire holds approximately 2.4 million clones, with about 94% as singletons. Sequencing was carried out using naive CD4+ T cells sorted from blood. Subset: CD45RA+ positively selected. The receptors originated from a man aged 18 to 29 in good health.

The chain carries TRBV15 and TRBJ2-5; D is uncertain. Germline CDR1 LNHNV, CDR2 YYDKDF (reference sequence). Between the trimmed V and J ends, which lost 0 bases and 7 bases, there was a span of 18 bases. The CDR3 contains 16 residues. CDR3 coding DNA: TGTGCCACCAGCAGAGATCCGAGTGCCGGGTTAAGGACCCAGTACTTC. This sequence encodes CATSRDPSAGLRTQYF.

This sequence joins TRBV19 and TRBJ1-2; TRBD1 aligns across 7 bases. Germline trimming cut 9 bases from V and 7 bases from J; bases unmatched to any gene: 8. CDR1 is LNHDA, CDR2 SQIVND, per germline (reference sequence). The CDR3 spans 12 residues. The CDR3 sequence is CASQPPGGGYTF. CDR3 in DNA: TGTGCCAGCCAACCGCCAGGGGGTGGCTACACCTTC.

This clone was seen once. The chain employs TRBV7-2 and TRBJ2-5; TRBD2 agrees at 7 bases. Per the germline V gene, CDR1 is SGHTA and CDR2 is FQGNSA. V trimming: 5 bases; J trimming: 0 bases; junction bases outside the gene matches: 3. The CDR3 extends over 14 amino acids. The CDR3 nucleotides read TGTGCCAGCAGCCCTAGCGGACACCAAGAGACCCAGTACTTC. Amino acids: CASSPSGHQETQYF.

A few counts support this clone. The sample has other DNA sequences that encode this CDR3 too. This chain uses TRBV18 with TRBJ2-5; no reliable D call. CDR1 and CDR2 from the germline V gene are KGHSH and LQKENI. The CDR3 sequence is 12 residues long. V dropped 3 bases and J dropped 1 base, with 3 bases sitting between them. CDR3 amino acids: CASSPLQETQYF. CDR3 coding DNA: TGTGCCAGCTCACCCCTCCAAGAGACCCAGTACTTC.

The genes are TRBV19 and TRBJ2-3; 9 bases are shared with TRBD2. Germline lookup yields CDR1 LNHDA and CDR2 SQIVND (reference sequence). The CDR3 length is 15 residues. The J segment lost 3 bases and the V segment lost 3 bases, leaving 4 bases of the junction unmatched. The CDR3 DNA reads TGTGCCAGTAGTATTTGGACTAGCGAAACAGATACGCAGTATTTT. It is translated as CASSIWTSETDTQYF. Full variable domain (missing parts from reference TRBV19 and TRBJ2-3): DGGITQSPKYLFRKEGQNVTLSCEQNLNHDAMYWYRQDPGQGLRLIYYSQIVNDFQKGDIAEGYSVSREKKESFPLTVTSAQKNPTAFYLCASSIWTSETDTQYFGPGTRLTVL.

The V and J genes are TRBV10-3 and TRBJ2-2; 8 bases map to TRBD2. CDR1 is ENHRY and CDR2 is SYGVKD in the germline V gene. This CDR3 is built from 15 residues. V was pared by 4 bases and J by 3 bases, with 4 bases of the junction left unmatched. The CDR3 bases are TGTGCCATCAGTGTAACTAGCGGTTACACCGGGGAGCTGTTTTTT. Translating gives CAISVTSGYTGELFF.

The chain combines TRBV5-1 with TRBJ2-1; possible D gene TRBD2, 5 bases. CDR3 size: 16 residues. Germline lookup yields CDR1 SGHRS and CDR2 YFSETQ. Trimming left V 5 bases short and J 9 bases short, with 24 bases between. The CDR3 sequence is CASSSTPGGSFGEQFF. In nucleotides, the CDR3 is TGCGCCAGCAGTTCAACTCCCGGCGGGTCGTTCGGTGAGCAGTTCTTC. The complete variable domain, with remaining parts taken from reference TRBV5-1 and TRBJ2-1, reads KAGVTQTPRYLIKTRGQQVTLSCSPISGHRSVSWYQQTPGQGLQFLFEYFSETQRNKGNFPGRFSGRQFSNSRSEMNVSTLELGDSALYLCASSSTPGGSFGEQFFGPGTRLTVL.

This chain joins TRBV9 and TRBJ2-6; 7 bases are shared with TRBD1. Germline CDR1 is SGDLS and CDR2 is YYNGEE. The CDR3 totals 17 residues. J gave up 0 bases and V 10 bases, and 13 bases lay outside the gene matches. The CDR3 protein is CASTSDRRPSGANVLTF. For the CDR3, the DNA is TGTGCCTCAACGTCGGACAGGCGACCCTCTGGGGCCAACGTCCTGACTTTC.

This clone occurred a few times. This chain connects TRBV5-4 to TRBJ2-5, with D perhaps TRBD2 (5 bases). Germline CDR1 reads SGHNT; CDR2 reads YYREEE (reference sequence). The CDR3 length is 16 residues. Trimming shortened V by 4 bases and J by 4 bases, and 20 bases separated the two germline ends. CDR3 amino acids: CASSQTRPVRAETQYF. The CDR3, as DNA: TGTGCCAGCAGCCAAACTCGGCCCGTGAGGGCAGAGACCCAGTACTTC.

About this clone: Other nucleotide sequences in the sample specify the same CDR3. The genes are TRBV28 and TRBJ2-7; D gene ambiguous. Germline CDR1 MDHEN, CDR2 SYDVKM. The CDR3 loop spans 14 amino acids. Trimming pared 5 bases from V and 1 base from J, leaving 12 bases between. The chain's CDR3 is CASSPALGSYEQYF. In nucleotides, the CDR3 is TGTGCCAGCAGTCCCGCGCTAGGGTCCTACGAGCAGTACTTC.

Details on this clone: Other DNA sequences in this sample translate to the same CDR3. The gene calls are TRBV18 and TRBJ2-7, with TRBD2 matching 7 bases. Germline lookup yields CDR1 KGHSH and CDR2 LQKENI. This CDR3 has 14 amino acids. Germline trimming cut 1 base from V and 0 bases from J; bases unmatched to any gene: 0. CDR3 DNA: TGTGCCAGCTCACCACTAGCGGGCTCCTACGAGCAGTACTTC. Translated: CASSPLAGSYEQYF. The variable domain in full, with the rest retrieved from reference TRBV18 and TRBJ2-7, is NAGVMQNPRHLVRRRGQEARLRCSPMKGHSHVYWYRQLPEEGLKFMVYLQKENIIDESGMPKERFSAEFPKEGPSILRIQQVVRGDSAAYFCASSPLAGSYEQYFGPGTRLTVT.

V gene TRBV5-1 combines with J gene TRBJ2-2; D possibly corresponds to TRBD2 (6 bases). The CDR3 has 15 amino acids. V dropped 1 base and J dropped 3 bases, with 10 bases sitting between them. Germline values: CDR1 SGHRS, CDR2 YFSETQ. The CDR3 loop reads CASSLTGDHTGELFF. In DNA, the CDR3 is TGCGCCAGCAGCTTGACGGGAGACCACACCGGGGAGCTGTTTTTT.

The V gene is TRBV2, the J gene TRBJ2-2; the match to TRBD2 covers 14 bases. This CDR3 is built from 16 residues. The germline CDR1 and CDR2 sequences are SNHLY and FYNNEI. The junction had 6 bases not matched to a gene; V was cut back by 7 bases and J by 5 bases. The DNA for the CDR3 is TGTGCCAGCACCGCCCGGACTAGCGGGGGGACCGGGGAGCTGTTTTTT. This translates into CASTARTSGGTGELFF.

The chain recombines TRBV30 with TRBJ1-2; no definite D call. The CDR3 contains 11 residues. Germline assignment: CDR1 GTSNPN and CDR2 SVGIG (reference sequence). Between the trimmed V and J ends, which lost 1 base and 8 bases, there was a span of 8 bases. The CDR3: CAWSAQGGYTF. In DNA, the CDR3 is TGTGCCTGGAGTGCTCAAGGCGGCTACACCTTC. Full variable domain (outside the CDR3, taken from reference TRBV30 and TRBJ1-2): SQTIHQWPATLVQPVGSPLSLECTVEGTSNPNLYWYRQAAGRGLQLLFYSVGIGQISSEVPQNLSASRPQDRQFILSSKKLLLSDSGFYLCAWSAQGGYTFGSGTRLTVV.

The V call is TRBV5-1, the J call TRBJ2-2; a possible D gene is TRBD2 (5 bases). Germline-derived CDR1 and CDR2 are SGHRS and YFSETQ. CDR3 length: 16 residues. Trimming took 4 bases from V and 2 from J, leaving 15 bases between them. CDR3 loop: CASSLPMLANTGELFF. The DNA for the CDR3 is TGCGCCAGCAGCCTACCAATGCTAGCAAACACCGGGGAGCTGTTTTTT.

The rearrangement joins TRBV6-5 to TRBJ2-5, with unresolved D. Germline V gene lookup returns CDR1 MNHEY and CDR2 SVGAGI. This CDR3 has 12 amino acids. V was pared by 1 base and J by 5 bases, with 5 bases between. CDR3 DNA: TGTGCCAGCAGTTACTTCGGGGAGACCCAGTACTTC. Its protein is CASSYFGETQYF.